This T cell receptor (beta chain) emerged from a study of cytomegalovirus exposure and HLA in healthy donors. The wider study: An analysis done earlier identified 95 million to 140 million unique TCR beta sequences from about 180 million T cells.

Overall study findings and caveats: Reports credit the classifier with highly specific, highly sensitive diagnosis of cytomegalovirus status. Per published accounts, TCR beta sequences correctly predicted the HLA-A and HLA-B alleles of most subjects. 16,951 TCR beta sequences were associated with HLA alleles at 0.05 false discovery rate in a later analysis.

The germline V gene has CDR1 MGHRA and CDR2 YSYEKL. The ends were cut back, 0 bases at V and 0 bases at J, with 9 bases in the middle. The CDR3 spans 16 residues. Note on this clone: The target antigen is unknown.

A multiplex PCR was run with 60 Vbeta primers and 13 Jbeta primers. Repertoires were generated with immunoSEQ multiplex PCR, while TCRdb's copy carries only in-frame clones and drops some. Of some 140,000 clones listed, 70% to 80% are singletons. The sequencing input was PBMCs. V usage is TRBV4-1 and J usage is TRBJ1-5; D is uncertain. The sequence was obtained from a woman aged 45-60 years in good health and CMV-seropositive. The CDR3 region has the DNA TGCGCCAGCAGCCAAGATCTGGCTTATAGCAATCAGCCCCAGCATTTT. Its translation: CASSQDLAYSNQPQHF.